This T cell receptor (beta chain) was obtained from a study of T cells in Graves' hyperthyroidism and ophthalmopathy. Study-level findings and limits: Most clonotypes that expanded in the thyroid above 0.001 also showed up in blood. Progression to ophthalmopathy was predicted a median of approximately 6.4 months early.

In germline, CDR1 is LGHDT, CDR2 YNNKEL (reference sequence). V lost 1 base and J lost 4, with 19 bases in between. There are 17 residues in the CDR3. With respect to this clonotype: Its antigen remains unknown.

Amplification yielded TCR beta CDR3 regions, with RNA transcripts as the source. Primed by the HTBI set, a first-round RT-PCR was run on the TCR CDR3. TCRdb processed the multiplex PCR reads anew with MiXCR; each CDR3 protein has one entry. The table shows fewer than 650,000 distinct CDR3 sequences, with approximately 14% occurring only once. V gene TRBV3-1 combines with J gene TRBJ1-2, with D uncertain. Sample: blood. The TCR comes from a woman in her 30s with Graves' hyperthyroidism that later progressed to Graves' ophthalmopathy. CDR3 DNA: TGTGCCAGCAGCCAAGCGGACCTACCCATCTCGGGCTATGGCTACACCTTC. Its protein product is CASSQADLPISGYGYTF.